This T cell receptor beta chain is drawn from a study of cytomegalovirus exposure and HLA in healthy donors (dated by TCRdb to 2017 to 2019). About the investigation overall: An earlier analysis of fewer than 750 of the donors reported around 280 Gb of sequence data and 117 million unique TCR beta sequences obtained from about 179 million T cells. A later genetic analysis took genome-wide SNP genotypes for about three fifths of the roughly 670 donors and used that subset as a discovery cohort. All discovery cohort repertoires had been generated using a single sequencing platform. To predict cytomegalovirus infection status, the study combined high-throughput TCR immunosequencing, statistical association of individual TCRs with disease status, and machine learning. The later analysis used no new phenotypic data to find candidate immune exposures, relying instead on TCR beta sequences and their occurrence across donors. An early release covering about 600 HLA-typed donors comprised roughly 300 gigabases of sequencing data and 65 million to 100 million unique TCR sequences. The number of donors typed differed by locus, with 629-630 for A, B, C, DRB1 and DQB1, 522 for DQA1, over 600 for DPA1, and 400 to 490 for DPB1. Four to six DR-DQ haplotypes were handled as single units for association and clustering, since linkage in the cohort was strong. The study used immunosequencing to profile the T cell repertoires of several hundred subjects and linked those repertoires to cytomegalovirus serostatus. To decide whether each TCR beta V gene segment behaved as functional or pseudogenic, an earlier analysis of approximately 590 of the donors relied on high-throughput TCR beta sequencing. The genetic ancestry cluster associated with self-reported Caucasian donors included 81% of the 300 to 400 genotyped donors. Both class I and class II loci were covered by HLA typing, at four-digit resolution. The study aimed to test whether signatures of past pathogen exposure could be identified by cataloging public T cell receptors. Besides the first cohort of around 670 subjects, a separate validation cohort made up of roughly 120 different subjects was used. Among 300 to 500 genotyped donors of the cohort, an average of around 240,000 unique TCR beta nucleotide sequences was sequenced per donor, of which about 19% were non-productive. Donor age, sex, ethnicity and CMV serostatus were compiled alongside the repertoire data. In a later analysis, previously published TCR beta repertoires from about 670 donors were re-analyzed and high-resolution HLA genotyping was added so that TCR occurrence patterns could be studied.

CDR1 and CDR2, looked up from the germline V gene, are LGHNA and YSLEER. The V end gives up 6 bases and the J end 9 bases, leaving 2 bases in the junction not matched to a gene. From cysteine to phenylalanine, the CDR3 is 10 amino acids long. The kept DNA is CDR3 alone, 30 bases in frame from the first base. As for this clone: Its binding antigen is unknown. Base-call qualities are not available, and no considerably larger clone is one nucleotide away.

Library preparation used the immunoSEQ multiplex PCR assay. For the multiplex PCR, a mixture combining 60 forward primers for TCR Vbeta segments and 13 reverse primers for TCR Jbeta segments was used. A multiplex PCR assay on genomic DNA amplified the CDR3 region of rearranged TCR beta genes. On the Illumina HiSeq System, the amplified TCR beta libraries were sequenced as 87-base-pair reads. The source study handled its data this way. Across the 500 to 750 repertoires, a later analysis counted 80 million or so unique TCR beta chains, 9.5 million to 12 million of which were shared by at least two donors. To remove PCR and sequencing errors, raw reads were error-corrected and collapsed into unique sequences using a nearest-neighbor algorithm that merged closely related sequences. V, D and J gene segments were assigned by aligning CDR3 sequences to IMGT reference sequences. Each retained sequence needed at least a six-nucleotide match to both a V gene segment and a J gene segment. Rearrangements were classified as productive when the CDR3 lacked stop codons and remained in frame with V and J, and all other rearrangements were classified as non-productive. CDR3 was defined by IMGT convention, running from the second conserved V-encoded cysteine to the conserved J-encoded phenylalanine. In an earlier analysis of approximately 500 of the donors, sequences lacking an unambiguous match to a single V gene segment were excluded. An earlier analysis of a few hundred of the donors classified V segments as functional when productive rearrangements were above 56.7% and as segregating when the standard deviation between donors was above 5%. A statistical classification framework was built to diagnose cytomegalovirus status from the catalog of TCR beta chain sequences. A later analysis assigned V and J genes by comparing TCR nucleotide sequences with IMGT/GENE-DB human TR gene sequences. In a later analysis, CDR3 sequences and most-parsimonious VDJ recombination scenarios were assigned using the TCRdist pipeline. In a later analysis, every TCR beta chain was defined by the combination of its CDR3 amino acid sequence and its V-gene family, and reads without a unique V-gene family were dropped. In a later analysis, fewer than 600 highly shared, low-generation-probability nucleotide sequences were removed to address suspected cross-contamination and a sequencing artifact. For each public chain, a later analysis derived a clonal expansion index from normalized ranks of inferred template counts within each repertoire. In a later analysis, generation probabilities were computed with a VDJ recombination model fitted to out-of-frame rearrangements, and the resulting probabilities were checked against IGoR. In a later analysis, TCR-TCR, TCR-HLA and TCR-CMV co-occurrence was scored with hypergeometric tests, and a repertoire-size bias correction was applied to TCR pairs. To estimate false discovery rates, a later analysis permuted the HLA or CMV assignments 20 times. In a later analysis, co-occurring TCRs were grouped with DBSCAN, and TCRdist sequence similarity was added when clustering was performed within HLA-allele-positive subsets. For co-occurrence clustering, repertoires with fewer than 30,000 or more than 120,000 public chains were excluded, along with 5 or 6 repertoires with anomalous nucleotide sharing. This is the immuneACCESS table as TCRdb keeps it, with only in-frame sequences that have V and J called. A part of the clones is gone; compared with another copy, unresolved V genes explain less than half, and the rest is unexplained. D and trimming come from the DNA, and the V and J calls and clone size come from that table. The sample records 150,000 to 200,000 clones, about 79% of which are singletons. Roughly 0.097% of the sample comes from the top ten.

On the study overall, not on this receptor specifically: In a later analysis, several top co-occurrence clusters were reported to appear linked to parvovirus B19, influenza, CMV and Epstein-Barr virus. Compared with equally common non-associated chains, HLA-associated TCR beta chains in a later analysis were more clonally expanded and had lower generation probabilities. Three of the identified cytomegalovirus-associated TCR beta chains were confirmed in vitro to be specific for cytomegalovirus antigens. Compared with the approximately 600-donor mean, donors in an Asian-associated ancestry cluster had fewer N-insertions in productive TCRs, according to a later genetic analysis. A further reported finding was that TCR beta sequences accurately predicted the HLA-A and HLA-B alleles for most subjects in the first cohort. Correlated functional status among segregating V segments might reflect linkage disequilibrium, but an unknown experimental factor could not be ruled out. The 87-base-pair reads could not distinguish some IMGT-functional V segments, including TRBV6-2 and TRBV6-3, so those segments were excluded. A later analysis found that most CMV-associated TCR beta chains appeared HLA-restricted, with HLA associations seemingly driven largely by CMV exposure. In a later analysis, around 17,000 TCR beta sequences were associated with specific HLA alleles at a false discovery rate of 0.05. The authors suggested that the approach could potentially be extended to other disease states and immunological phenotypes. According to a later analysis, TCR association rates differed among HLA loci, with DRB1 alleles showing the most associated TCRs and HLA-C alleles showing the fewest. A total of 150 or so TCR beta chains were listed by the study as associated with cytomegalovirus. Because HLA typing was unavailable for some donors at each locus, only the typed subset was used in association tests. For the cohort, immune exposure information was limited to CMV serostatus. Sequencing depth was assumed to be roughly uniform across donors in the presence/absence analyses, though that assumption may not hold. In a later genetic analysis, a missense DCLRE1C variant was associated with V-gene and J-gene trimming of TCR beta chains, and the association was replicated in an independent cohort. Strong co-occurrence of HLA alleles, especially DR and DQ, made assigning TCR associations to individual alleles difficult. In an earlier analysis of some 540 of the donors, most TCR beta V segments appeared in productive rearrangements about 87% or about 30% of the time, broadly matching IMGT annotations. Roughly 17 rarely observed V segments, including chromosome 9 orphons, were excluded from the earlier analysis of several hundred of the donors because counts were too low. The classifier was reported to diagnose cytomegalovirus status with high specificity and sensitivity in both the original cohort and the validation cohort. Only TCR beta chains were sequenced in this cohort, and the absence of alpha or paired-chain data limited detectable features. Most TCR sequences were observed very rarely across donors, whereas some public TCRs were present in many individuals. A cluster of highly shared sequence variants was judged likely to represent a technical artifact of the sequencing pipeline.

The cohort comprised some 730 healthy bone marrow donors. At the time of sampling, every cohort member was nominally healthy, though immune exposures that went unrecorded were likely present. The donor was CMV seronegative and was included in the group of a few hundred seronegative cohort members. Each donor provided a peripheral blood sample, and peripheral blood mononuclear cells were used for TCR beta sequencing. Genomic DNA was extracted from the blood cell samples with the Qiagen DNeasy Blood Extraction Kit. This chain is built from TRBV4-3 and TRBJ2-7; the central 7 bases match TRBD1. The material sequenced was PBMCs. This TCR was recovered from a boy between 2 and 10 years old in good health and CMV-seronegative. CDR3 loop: CASRSGGQYF. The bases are TGCGCCAGCAGGTCAGGGGGGCAGTACTTC.